The clone carrying this TCR beta chain turned up a few times. The antigen is undetermined. The data are from a study of T cell responses to AZD1222 COVID-19 vaccine. Overall study results and limits: There were repertoire samples only from the period after the peak T cell response.

This CDR3 is built from 13 residues. Trimming took 6 bases from V and 3 from J, leaving 11 bases between them. The germline V gene has CDR1 ENHRY and CDR2 SYGVKD. The table came from immunoSEQ multiplex PCR; TCRdb's copy has only in-frame clones and leaves some out. The repertoire holds approximately 130,000 clones, with 80% to 90% as singletons. The specimen comprised peripheral blood, sampled 28 days after the second AZD1222 dose. The receptor was derived from an adult who received the AZD1222 COVID-19 vaccine. The chain combines TRBV10-3 with TRBJ1-1; D not resolved. In nucleotides, the CDR3 is TGTGCCATCAGGAGGAGGGCTGACACTGAAGCTTTCTTT. Translating it yields CAIRRRADTEAFF.